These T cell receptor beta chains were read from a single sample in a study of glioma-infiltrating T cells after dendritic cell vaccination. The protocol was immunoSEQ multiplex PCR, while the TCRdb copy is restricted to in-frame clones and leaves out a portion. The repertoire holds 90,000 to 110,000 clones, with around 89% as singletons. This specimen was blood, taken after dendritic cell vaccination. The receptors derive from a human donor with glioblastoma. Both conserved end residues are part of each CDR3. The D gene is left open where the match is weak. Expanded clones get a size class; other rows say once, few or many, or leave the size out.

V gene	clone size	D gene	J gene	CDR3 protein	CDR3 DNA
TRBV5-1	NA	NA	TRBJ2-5	CASSTDGGTQYF	TGCGCCAGCAGCACGGACGGGGGGACCCAGTACTTC
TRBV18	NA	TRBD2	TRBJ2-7	CASSPSASGTEQYF	TGTGCCAGCTCACCCTCTGCTAGCGGAACCGAGCAGTACTTC
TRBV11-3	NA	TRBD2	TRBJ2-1	CASSSGGLAGYNEQFF	TGTGCCAGCAGCTCCGGAGGACTAGCGGGCTACAATGAGCAGTTCTTC
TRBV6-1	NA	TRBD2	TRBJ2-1	CASTGGNYNEQFF	TGTGCCAGCACGGGGGGGAACTACAATGAGCAGTTCTTC
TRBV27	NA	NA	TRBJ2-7	CASSLSTAGWDEQYF	TGTGCCAGCAGTTTATCGACGGCGGGCTGGGACGAGCAGTACTTC
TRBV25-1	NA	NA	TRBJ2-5	CASSVPGGYLETQYF	TGTGCCAGCAGTGTCCCAGGGGGGTACCTAGAGACCCAGTACTTC
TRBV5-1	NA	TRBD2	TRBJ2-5	CASSLELAGLETQYF	TGCGCCAGCAGCTTGGAACTAGCGGGGTTGGAGACCCAGTACTTC
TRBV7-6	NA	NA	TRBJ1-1	CASSPRQSVSDTEAFF	TGTGCCAGCAGCCCGAGACAGTCAGTGTCGGACACTGAAGCTTTCTTT
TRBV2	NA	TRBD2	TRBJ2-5	CASRLTSGVEETQYF	TGTGCCAGCAGGCTGACTAGCGGGGTAGAAGAGACCCAGTACTTC
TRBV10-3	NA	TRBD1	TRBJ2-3	CAIGETGISTDTQYF	TGTGCCATCGGAGAGACAGGGATTAGCACAGATACGCAGTATTTT
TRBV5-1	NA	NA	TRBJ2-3	CASSQFDTGFTDTQYF	TGCGCCAGCAGCCAATTTGACACAGGGTTCACAGATACGCAGTATTTT
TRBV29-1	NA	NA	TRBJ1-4	CSVLTDNEKLFF	TGCAGCGTATTGACAGATAATGAAAAACTGTTTTTT
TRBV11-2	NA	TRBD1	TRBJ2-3	CASSSNADRAQYF	TGTGCCAGCAGCTCAAACGCGGACAGGGCGCAGTATTTT
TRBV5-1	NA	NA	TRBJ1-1	CASSPGLAGTEAFF	TGCGCCAGCAGCCCGGGCCTCGCGGGGACTGAAGCTTTCTTT
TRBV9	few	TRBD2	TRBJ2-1	CASSVDGRAGVEQFF	TGTGCCAGCAGCGTAGACGGGAGGGCCGGGGTTGAGCAGTTCTTC
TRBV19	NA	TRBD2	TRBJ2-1	CATENPGLANNEQFF	TGTGCCACCGAGAATCCGGGACTAGCGAACAATGAGCAGTTCTTC
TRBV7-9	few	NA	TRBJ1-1	CASSLEGTGAEAFF	TGTGCCAGCAGCTTAGAGGGGACTGGCGCTGAAGCTTTCTTT
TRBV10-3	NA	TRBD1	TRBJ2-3	CAISPGQGANYTDTQYF	TGTGCCATCAGTCCGGGACAGGGGGCCAATTACACAGATACGCAGTATTTT
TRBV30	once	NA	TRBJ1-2	CAWRQGPYGYTF	TGTGCCTGGAGACAGGGACCTTATGGCTACACCTTC
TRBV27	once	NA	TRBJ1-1	CASSPGTNTEAFF	TGTGCCAGCAGTCCAGGGACAAACACTGAAGCTTTCTTT
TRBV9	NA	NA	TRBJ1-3	CASSVGQGSGNTIYF	TGTGCCAGCAGCGTAGGGCAGGGCTCTGGAAACACCATATATTTT
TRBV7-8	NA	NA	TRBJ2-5	CASSSPGDQFQETQYF	TGTGCCAGCAGCTCACCAGGGGACCAGTTCCAAGAGACCCAGTACTTC
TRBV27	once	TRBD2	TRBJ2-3	CASSLSSGKTGTQYF	TGTGCCAGCAGTTTGTCTAGCGGGAAGACGGGGACGCAGTATTTT
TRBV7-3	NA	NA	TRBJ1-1	CASSSGQDGTEAFF	TGTGCCAGCAGCTCTGGGCAGGATGGCACTGAAGCTTTCTTT
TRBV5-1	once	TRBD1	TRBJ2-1	CASSWWTGSDDEQFF	TGCGCCAGCAGCTGGTGGACAGGGAGTGACGATGAGCAGTTCTTC
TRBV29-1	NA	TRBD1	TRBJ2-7	CSARTGPNEQYF	TGCAGCGCTAGGACAGGCCCCAACGAGCAGTACTTC
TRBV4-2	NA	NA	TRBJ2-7	CASSQVVGSEQYF	TGTGCCAGCAGCCAAGTTGTCGGGTCCGAGCAGTACTTC
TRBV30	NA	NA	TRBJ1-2	CAWSVRRVAGGYTF	TGTGCCTGGAGTGTACGGAGGGTTGCGGGTGGCTACACCTTC
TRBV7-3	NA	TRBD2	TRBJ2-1	CASSPLAGGLKSSYNEQFF	TGTGCCAGCAGCCCCTTAGCGGGAGGGCTTAAAAGCTCCTACAATGAGCAGTTCTTC
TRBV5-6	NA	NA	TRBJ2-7	CASSWGTRGYEQYF	TGTGCCAGCAGCTGGGGTACCAGGGGCTACGAGCAGTACTTC
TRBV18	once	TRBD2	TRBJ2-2	CASSPLAGYTGELFF	TGTGCCAGCTCACCCCTAGCGGGTTACACCGGGGAGCTGTTTTTT
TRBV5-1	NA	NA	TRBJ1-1	CASSFGPNTEAFF	TGCGCCAGCAGCTTCGGTCCGAACACTGAAGCTTTCTTT
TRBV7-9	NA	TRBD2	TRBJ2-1	CASSSTSGGASNEQFF	TGTGCCAGCAGCTCTACTAGCGGGGGAGCGAGTAATGAGCAGTTCTTC
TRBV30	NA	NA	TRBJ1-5	CAWSTNLGRAQHF	TGTGCCTGGAGTACTAACTTGGGGCGAGCCCAGCATTTT
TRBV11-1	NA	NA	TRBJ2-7	CASSSTGRVRYEQYF	TGTGCCAGCAGCTCCACAGGGAGAGTGAGGTACGAGCAGTACTTC
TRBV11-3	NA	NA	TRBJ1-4	CASSLAGNEKLFF	TGTGCCAGCAGCTTGGCGGGTAATGAAAAACTGTTTTTT
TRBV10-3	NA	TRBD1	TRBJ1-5	CAISVDRGPGSNQPQHF	TGTGCCATCAGTGTGGACAGGGGGCCGGGTAGCAATCAGCCCCAGCATTTT
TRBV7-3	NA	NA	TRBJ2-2	CASSLREQAANTGELFF	TGTGCCAGCAGCTTAAGGGAGCAGGCCGCGAACACCGGGGAGCTGTTTTTT
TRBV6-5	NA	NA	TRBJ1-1	CASRLPGTEAFF	TGTGCCAGCAGACTACCCGGGACTGAAGCTTTCTTT
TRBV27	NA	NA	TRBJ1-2	CASSLAGDYGYTF	TGTGCCAGCAGTTTAGCAGGGGATTATGGCTACACCTTC
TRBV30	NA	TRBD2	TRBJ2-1	CAWSSLLGTSGRLDEQFF	TGTGCCTGGAGCTCGCTATTGGGGACTAGCGGGAGGTTGGATGAGCAGTTCTTC
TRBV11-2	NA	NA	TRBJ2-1	CASSLAAGSYNEQFF	TGTGCCAGCAGCTTAGCGGCGGGATCCTACAATGAGCAGTTCTTC
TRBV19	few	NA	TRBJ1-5	CASRQGNQPQHF	TGTGCCAGTCGACAGGGCAATCAGCCCCAGCATTTT
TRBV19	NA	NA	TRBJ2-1	CASSIASGGYEQFF	TGTGCCAGTAGTATAGCGTCAGGGGGGTATGAGCAGTTCTTC
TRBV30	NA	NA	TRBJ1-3	CACHSGNTIYF	TGTGCCTGCCACTCTGGAAACACCATATATTTT
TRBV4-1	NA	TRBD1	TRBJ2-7	CASSSRQGGEQYF	TGCGCCAGCAGTTCAAGACAGGGGGGGGAGCAGTACTTC
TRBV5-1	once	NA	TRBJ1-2	CASSPSGRGSRGYTF	TGCGCCAGCAGCCCGAGCGGGAGGGGCTCGAGGGGCTACACCTTC
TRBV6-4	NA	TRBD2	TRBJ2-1	CASDVGSGRNEQFF	TGTGCCAGCGACGTCGGTAGCGGGAGGAATGAGCAGTTCTTC
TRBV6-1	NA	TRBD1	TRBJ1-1	CASMWDSLLNTEAFF	TGTGCCAGCATGTGGGACAGCCTCTTGAACACTGAAGCTTTCTTT
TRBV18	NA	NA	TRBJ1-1	CASSLLGWGGDTEAFF	TGTGCCAGCTCCCTCCTTGGGTGGGGGGGAGACACTGAAGCTTTCTTT
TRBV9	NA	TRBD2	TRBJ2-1	CASSVATSGSSYNEQFF	TGTGCCAGCAGCGTAGCTACTAGCGGAAGCTCCTACAATGAGCAGTTCTTC
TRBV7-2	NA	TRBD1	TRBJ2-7	CASSLAGQVGAYEQYF	TGTGCCAGCAGCTTAGCGGGACAGGTTGGGGCCTACGAGCAGTACTTC